A single sample is the source of the 13 T cell receptor beta chains below, sequenced in a study of blood T cell repertoires in COVID-19. Sequenced by immunoSEQ multiplex PCR; TCRdb stores in-frame clones only, minus some. The repertoire holds around 200,000 clones, with about nine tenths as singletons. Sample: peripheral blood. These receptor sequences come from a man aged 70-80 years with active or convalescent COVID-19.

In this sample, this clone turned up once. The V call is TRBV5-1, the J call TRBJ2-5, with 9 positions matching TRBD1. The germline CDR1 and CDR2 sequences are SGHRS and YFSETQ. J was trimmed by 1 base and V by 4 bases; bases with no gene match: 5. CDR3 length equals 15 residues. CDR3 in amino acids: CASSRGQGIQETQYF. The CDR3 DNA sequence: TGCGCCAGCAGCAGAGGACAGGGGATCCAAGAGACCCAGTACTTC.

This clone occurred once. The rearrangement joins TRBV7-2 to TRBJ2-3, with unresolved D. The CDR3 contains 15 residues. Germline CDR1 reads SGHTA; CDR2 reads FQGNSA. V was pared by 1 base and J by 0 bases, with 8 bases between. The CDR3 protein is CASSLGGLSTDTQYF. CDR3 sequence (DNA): TGTGCCAGCAGCTTAGGAGGCCTAAGCACAGATACGCAGTATTTT.

The rearrangement joins TRBV19 to TRBJ1-6, with TRBD1 as a possible D gene (5 bases). Between the trimmed V and J ends, which lost 7 bases and 9 bases, there was a span of 13 bases. The germline gives CDR1 LNHDA, CDR2 SQIVND (reference sequence). This CDR3 contains 13 residues. CDR3 loop: CASTRRGGSPLHF. CDR3 coding DNA: TGTGCCAGTACCCGACGGGGGGGTTCACCCCTCCACTTT. Variable domain in full (rest from reference TRBV19 and TRBJ1-6): DGGITQSPKYLFRKEGQNVTLSCEQNLNHDAMYWYRQDPGQGLRLIYYSQIVNDFQKGDIAEGYSVSREKKESFPLTVTSAQKNPTAFYLCASTRRGGSPLHFGNGTRLTVT.

This clone came up once. The chain recombines TRBV28 with TRBJ2-3; 10 bases are a match to TRBD2. Germline assignment: CDR1 MDHEN and CDR2 SYDVKM. This CDR3 contains 17 residues. The J segment lost 0 bases and the V segment lost 5 bases, leaving 8 bases of the junction unmatched. The CDR3 sequence is CASSPRPTSGSTDTQYF. In nucleotides, the CDR3 is TGTGCCAGCAGTCCTCGACCGACTAGCGGGAGCACAGATACGCAGTATTTT.

This sequence joins TRBV7-2 and TRBJ1-5; a possible D gene is TRBD1 (5 bases). The CDR3 is 12 amino acids. With 2 bases removed from V and 6 bases from J, the gap between germline ends came to 5 bases. Germline V gene sequence: CDR1 SGHTA, CDR2 FQGNSA. DNA of the CDR3: TGTGCCAGCAGCTTACAGGGTCAGCCCCAGCATTTT. Translation gives CASSLQGQPQHF. The full variable domain, with the rest looked up from reference TRBV7-2 and TRBJ1-5, is GAGVSQSPSNKVTEKGKDVELRCDPISGHTALYWYRQSLGQGLEFLIYFQGNSAPDKSGLPSDRFSAERTGGSVSTLTIQRTQQEDSAVYLCASSLQGQPQHFGDGTRLSIL.

The chain uses TRBV7-2 and TRBJ1-5; D is possibly TRBD1 (6 bases). The ends were cut back, 6 bases at V and 4 bases at J, with 13 bases in the middle. Germline-derived CDR1 and CDR2 are SGHTA and FQGNSA. The CDR3 is made up of 14 amino acids. The CDR3, as DNA: TGTGCCAGCAGTCGAGGGGGATCGAATCAGCCCCAGCATTTT. Residues: CASSRGGSNQPQHF.

Only a few counts were recorded for this clone. V is TRBV7-2 and J is TRBJ1-1; 8 positions match TRBD1. Germline CDR1 and CDR2: SGHTA and FQGNSA. V lost 3 bases to trimming and J lost 6 bases; unmatched junction nucleotides: 6. This CDR3 is 14 amino acids long. The CDR3 is CASSLFRGPAEAFF. CDR3 bases: TGTGCCAGCAGCTTGTTCAGGGGGCCGGCTGAAGCTTTCTTT.

As to this clone: Other DNA sequences from this sample encode an identical CDR3 as well. The chain employs TRBV28 and TRBJ2-1; 7 bases fit TRBD2. Germline CDR1 MDHEN, CDR2 SYDVKM. The ends lost 2 bases at V and 2 bases at J; junction bases unmatched: 3. The CDR3 length is 15 residues. CDR3 region: CASSLGGRAYNEQFF. The CDR3 region has the DNA TGTGCCAGCAGTTTAGGAGGGAGGGCCTACAATGAGCAGTTCTTC.

The chain links TRBV10-2 to TRBJ2-2; a weak D match, TRBD1 (6 bases). V was clipped by 5 bases and J by 6 bases, with 16 bases between them. Germline V gene data show CDR1 as WSHSY and CDR2 as SAAADI. The CDR3 runs 15 residues. CDR3: CASSNDRISAGELFF. Written as DNA, the CDR3 is TGCGCCAGCAGTAACGACAGGATCAGCGCCGGGGAGCTGTTTTTT.

This chain links TRBV5-1 with TRBJ1-1; D not certain. The V gene's germline CDR1 is SGHRS and CDR2 YFSETQ. This CDR3 comprises 16 residues. Trimming left V 1 base short and J 0 bases short, with 13 bases between. In DNA form, the CDR3 reads TGCGCCAGCAGCTTGCTACCAGGCTCCATGAACACTGAAGCTTTCTTT. Its translation is CASSLLPGSMNTEAFF.

This chain links TRBV24-1 with TRBJ1-2; the D gene is possibly TRBD1 (6 bases). From germline, CDR1 is KGHDR and CDR2 SFDVKD. CDR3 size: 13 residues. The V end was cut by 4 bases, the J end by 8 bases, with 13 bases between. CDR3: CATSDRTAKGYTF. The CDR3 DNA follows: TGTGCCACCAGTGACAGGACAGCAAAGGGCTACACCTTC.

This chain joins TRBV5-6 and TRBJ2-5, with TRBD1 as a possible D gene (6 bases). Germline-derived CDR1 and CDR2 are SGHDT and YYEEEE. This CDR3 region has 14 residues. V shed 2 bases and J shed 2 bases, with 10 bases lying between them. The CDR3, as DNA: TGTGCCAGCAGCTTTTGGGGGCAGCAAGAGACCCAGTACTTC. Encoded protein: CASSFWGQQETQYF.

The V gene is TRBV5-4, the J gene TRBJ1-1; D perhaps matches TRBD1 (6 bases). The CDR3 spans 12 residues. Germline assignment: CDR1 SGHNT and CDR2 YYREEE (reference sequence). The germline V and J ends were trimmed by 4 bases and 5 bases, with 9 bases remaining between them. Written as DNA, the CDR3 is TGTGCCAGCAGCCAGACAGGAACTGAAGCTTTCTTT. It is translated as CASSQTGTEAFF. The variable domain in full, completed from reference TRBV5-4 and TRBJ1-1, reads ETGVTQSPTHLIKTRGQQVTLRCSSQSGHNTVSWYQQALGQGPQFIFQYYREEENGRGNFPPRFSGLQFPNYSSELNVNALELDDSALYLCASSQTGTEAFFGQGTRLTVV.